Shown below are 6 T cell receptor beta chains from a single sample sequenced in a study of CD8 T cells in Susac syndrome. It was with random hexamers that 0.5 to 1 ug RNA was reverse transcribed. Via MiXCR, TCRdb re-called the immunoSEQ multiplex PCR reads, giving one row per CDR3 protein. The table includes 150,000 to 200,000 distinct CDR3 sequences, under 95% detected once. Sequencing was carried out using CD4+ T cells from PBMCs. Receptors originate from a human donor in good health.

V is TRBV28 and J is TRBJ2-7; D possibly corresponds to TRBD1 (6 bases). Germline V gene sequence: CDR1 MDHEN, CDR2 SYDVKM. Trimming cost V 3 bases and J 5 bases, with 11 bases left between them. The CDR3 consists of 13 residues. The CDR3 sequence is CASSFSGDDEQYF. The DNA of the CDR3 is TGTGCCAGCAGTTTTTCAGGGGACGACGAGCAGTACTTC.

The V call is TRBV15, the J call TRBJ1-5; possible D gene TRBD1, 5 bases. CDR3 size: 14 residues. CDR1 is LNHNV, CDR2 YYDKDF, per germline (reference sequence). V lost 5 bases and J lost 6, with 14 bases in between. CDR3 protein: CATSPPGVGQPQHF. CDR3 DNA sequence: TGTGCCACCAGCCCGCCGGGGGTCGGTCAGCCCCAGCATTTT.

V gene TRBV6-1 combines with J gene TRBJ2-3, with D unresolved. CDR3 length equals 14 residues. With 8 bases removed from V and 5 bases from J, the gap between germline ends came to 17 bases. Germline V lookup: CDR1 MNHNS, CDR2 SASEGT. CDR3 amino acids: CASSGRLLEDTQYF. CDR3 sequence (DNA): TGTGCCAGCTCCGGACGGCTACTCGAAGATACGCAGTATTTT.

This clonotype was counted only a few times. V usage is TRBV19 and J usage is TRBJ1-3; 8 positions agree with TRBD1. The CDR3 totals 16 residues. Germline assignment: CDR1 LNHDA and CDR2 SQIVND (reference sequence). Germline trimming cut 6 bases from V and 0 bases from J; bases unmatched to any gene: 7. The CDR3 DNA reads as TGTGCCAGTAGCTTCGACAGGGGAGGCTCTGGAAACACCATATATTTT. Encoded protein: CASSFDRGGSGNTIYF.

V gene TRBV28 combines with J gene TRBJ2-3; possibly TRBD2 for D (7 bases). Germline CDR1 reads MDHEN; CDR2 reads SYDVKM. This CDR3 has 15 amino acids. V was pared by 5 bases and J by 2 bases, with 14 bases between. The CDR3 here is CASSMGGRVTDTQYF. The CDR3 DNA reads as TGTGCCAGCAGTATGGGGGGGCGGGTCACAGATACGCAGTATTTT.

V and J are TRBV5-1 and TRBJ1-1, with 8 bases fitting TRBD1. Germline CDR1 SGHRS, CDR2 YFSETQ. The CDR3 loop spans 15 amino acids. Trimming at V came to 3 bases and at J to 1 base, leaving 5 bases not matched to a gene. CDR3 loop: CASSWTGRGNTEAFF. The CDR3 DNA reads as TGCGCCAGCAGCTGGACAGGGAGAGGGAACACTGAAGCTTTCTTT.